This entry is about one TCR beta chain. The data were obtained in a study of blood T cell repertoires in COVID-19. The wider study: Samples came from the United States, Italy and Spain, spanning acute and convalescent COVID-19. The analysed material was cDNA or gDNA that came from T cells, B-cell-depleted T cells, or PBMCs.

Original methodology: The assay estimated nucleated cells by amplifying reference gene primers. TCRdb's table, derived via immunoSEQ multiplex PCR, lists solely in-frame clones and lacks some. That table supplies the V and J calls and clone size; D and trimming were determined from the DNA. The sample includes tens of thousands of clones, 86% of them seen just once. CDR3 length: 12 amino acids. V dropped 5 bases and J dropped 13 bases, with 16 bases sitting between them. The germline CDR1 and CDR2 sequences are MNHEY and SVGAGI. The sequencing sample was made of peripheral blood. This receptor was identified in a man aged 30 to 45 with acute or convalescent COVID-19. The chain uses TRBV6-5 and TRBJ2-3, with D maybe TRBD1 (7 bases). CDR3 bases: TGTGCCAGCAGTATAGGGGGCGGGGAGGAGTATTTT. Protein product: CASSIGGGEEYF.